This TCR beta chain was captured in a study of shared clonotypes between healthy human individuals. Generated by immunoSEQ multiplex PCR, the TCRdb table keeps only in-frame clones and is missing some. The profile covers 550,000 to 850,000 clones, with over 55% appearing a single time and about 1.7% taken by the ten largest. Germline V gives CDR1 SEHNR, CDR2 FQNEAQ (reference sequence). This CDR3 is built from 15 residues. Trimming removed 3 bases from V and 5 bases from J; junction bases left unmatched: 4. This clonotype was obtained from a woman in her twenties or thirties in good health. This chain links TRBV7-9 with TRBJ2-2, with TRBD2 matching 9 bases. Input material: memory CD4+ T cells sorted from blood. The subset: CD45RA-negative fraction. CDR3 in amino acids: CASSLIAGATGELFF. CDR3 coding DNA: TGTGCCAGCAGCTTGATAGCGGGAGCGACCGGGGAGCTGTTTTTT.